Listed below are T cell receptor beta chains from one sample, sequenced in a study of cytomegalovirus exposure and HLA in healthy donors. Method: immunoSEQ multiplex PCR; TCRdb's copy keeps in-frame clones and lacks some. The table includes roughly 120,000 clones, approximately 84% detected once. The sequenced material came from PBMCs. These receptors were collected from a man aged 45-60 years in good health and CMV-seronegative. Each CDR3 is given without its conserved first and last residue. Rows may omit the clone size; those that give it use once, few, many or a size class.

clone_size,v_call,cdr3_aa
-,TRBV6-6,ASRGPNTEAF
few,TRBV19,ASRGSGEAF
-,TRBV6-1,ASTGGGSLAEAF
-,TRBV9,ASSAGTGFTIREKLF
-,TRBV7-2,ASSALFGAEAF
-,TRBV19,ASSFRGFGNTIY
-,TRBV15,ATSRDQGYEQY
-,TRBV6-5,ASSYLGQGKNQPQH
few,TRBV11-2,ASSPGQGAYEQY
-,TRBV10-3,AIRGDRGLNTEAF
-,TRBV29-1,SVEDLEGGGYGYT
-,TRBV5-1,ASSRTGEAPYEQY
-,TRBV7-9,ASRATANTGELF
-,TRBV9,ASSVALAVGPSSYNEQF
-,TRBV30,AVSQRDTQY
-,TRBV5-1,ASSLLTGTLLNEQF
-,TRBV9,ASSVSLAESYT
-,TRBV27,ASSKGQVRSEKLF
once,TRBV10-3,AIGAPGLNYEQY
-,TRBV4-1,ASSQVPHRGARQNTIY
once,TRBV7-9,ASSPIGTGVKNTEAF
-,TRBV11-2,ASSSRRTDTQY
once,TRBV5-8,ATSSGPAQH
-,TRBV6-1,ASSELSRANTDTQY
-,TRBV4-3,ASSQEIIRDSAEKLF
few,TRBV6-5,ASSTGQGGREQF
-,TRBV30,AWEQGNYGYP
-,TRBV19,ASSIEWLASYNEQF
-,TRBV11-1,ASSLVNRGHLRETQY
-,TRBV27,ASSLVRSQGPYNEQF
-,TRBV30,AWSPASGGYNEQF
-,TRBV5-4,ASSLDQYEQY
-,TRBV7-6,ASSLMTASSYNEQF
-,TRBV21-1,ASSKAPQGWGVLNSPLH
-,TRBV28,ASSFRRSGEKLF
-,TRBV19,ASNDRGTAQY
-,TRBV30,AWSAQGAKFQPQH
few,TRBV27,ASSRGGTGAYEQY
-,TRBV5-5,ASSRGLADYNEQF
-,TRBV29-1,SVEGDAGGEQY